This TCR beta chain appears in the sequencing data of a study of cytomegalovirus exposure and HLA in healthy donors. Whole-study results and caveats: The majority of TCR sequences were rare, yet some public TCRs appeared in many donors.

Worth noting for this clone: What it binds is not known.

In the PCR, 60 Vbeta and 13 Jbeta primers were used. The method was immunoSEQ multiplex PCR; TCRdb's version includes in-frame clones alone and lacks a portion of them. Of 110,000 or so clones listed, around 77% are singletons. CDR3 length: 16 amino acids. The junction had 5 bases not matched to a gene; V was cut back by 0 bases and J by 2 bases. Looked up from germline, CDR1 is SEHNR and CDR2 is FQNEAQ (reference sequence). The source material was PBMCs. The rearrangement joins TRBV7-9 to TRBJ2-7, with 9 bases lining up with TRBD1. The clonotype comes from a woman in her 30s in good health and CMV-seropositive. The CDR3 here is CASSLAGQGKTYEQYF. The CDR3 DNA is TGTGCCAGCAGCTTAGCGGGACAGGGTAAGACCTACGAGCAGTACTTC. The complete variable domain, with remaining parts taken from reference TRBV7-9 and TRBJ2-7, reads DTGVSQNPRHKITKRGQNVTFRCDPISEHNRLYWYRQTLGQGPEFLTYFQNEAQLEKSRLLSDRFSAERPKGSFSTLEIQRTEQGDSAMYLCASSLAGQGKTYEQYFGPGTRLTVT.